This TCR beta chain was identified in a study of T-cell memory formation after mild COVID-19. About the research overall: TCR clusters mostly belonged to single donors.

Study findings and constraints: Second-wave clones reaching peak frequency on day 37 lacked confirmed SARS-CoV-2 specificity. Contracting CD8+ clones were enriched in EMRA, CD4+ mainly in CM and EM.

In its sample, this clonotype was seen a few times. The antigen remains undetermined. The length of the CDR3 is 17 residues. J lost 7 bases, V lost 7 bases, and 15 bases had no gene match. Researchers used 5'RACE with constant-segment primers to make TCR alpha and TCR beta cDNA libraries that carry sample barcodes and UMIs. TCRdb independently ran MiXCR on the 5' RACE reads; one entry per CDR3 protein. The sample includes hundreds of thousands of distinct CDR3 sequences, roughly 15% of them seen just once. Sequenced: PBMCs or a T cell subset sorted from them (not recorded which). This TCR derives from a man younger than 35 who had mild COVID-19 (a few samples of this study predate the infection). Cell type and time point are not known. The V and J genes are TRBV12-3 or TRBV12-4 and TRBJ2-1, with TRBD2 matching over 11 bases. CDR3 residues: CASTAWPLAGGGNEQFF. The DNA for the CDR3 is TGTGCCAGCACCGCCTGGCCCCTAGCGGGGGGAGGGAATGAGCAGTTCTTC.